This T cell receptor (beta chain) was observed in a study of T cells in Graves' hyperthyroidism and ophthalmopathy. The study's findings and limits: A model using 13 V-J features told ophthalmopathy apart from stable hyperthyroidism. Most clonotypes expanded in thyroid above 0.001 were likewise present in blood.

The diagnoses drew upon clinical symptoms, serum thyroxine and TRAb, thyroid ultrasound and orbital computed tomography. Amplified TCR beta CDR3 regions came from RNA transcripts. The HTBI primer set drove a first-round RT-PCR of the TCR CDR3. TCRdb re-called the multiplex PCR reads through MiXCR, storing one row per CDR3 protein. Among around 250,000 distinct CDR3 sequences, approximately 15% were seen once, and the ten largest hold 10% to 15%. With regard to this clonotype: Its target is unknown. The junction departs from germline at one end; a sequencing error may be responsible.

The sequencing sample was made of blood. The source of this sequence is a woman aged 40 to 55 with Graves' hyperthyroidism that later progressed to Graves' ophthalmopathy.

CDR3 sequence (DNA): TGTGCCAGCAGCCAAACTAGCGGGGATACACAGTATTTT. It codes for CASSQTSGDTQYF. V and J are TRBV4-2 and TRBJ2-3; TRBD2 matches at 10 bases. The CDR3 has 13 residues. CDR1 is LGHNA, CDR2 YNFKEQ, per germline.